The 9 T cell receptor beta chains in this list originate from one sample, sequenced in a study of T-cell memory formation after mild COVID-19 (dated by TCRdb to the early 2020s). Library construction relied on 5' RACE. This sample was sequenced with an Illumina NovaSeq 6000. TCRdb handled the public reads itself, with Q25 trimming in fastp and clone calling in MiXCR, and kept productive beta chains. Merged by CDR3 protein, the rows form single entries marked with the most common genes and DNA. For this sample the table gives around 510,000 distinct CDR3 sequences, of which approximately 21% were detected only once. Under 8.5% of the sample lies in the top ten. The sample consisted of PBMCs or a T cell subset sorted from them (not recorded which). The receptors stem from an adult woman who had mild COVID-19 (a few samples of this study predate the infection). The sample titles of this study are shuffled in the database, so cell type and time point are left out; the donor was told from shared clones.

V usage is TRBV11-2 and J usage is TRBJ2-7; 9 nucleotides match TRBD1. The junction had 10 bases not matched to a gene; V was cut back by 1 base and J by 3 bases. CDR3 length: 17 residues. Germline V gives CDR1 SGHAT, CDR2 FQNNGV. The CDR3 reads CASSLVGGQGQFYEQYF. The CDR3 DNA is TGTGCCAGCAGCTTAGTAGGAGGACAGGGGCAATTCTACGAGCAGTACTTC.

This clonotype was picked up a small number of times. V and J are TRBV12-3 or TRBV12-4 and TRBJ2-7, with D perhaps TRBD2 (5 bases). The CDR3 contains 15 residues. V lost 3 bases and J 1 base, leaving 13 bases between the germline ends. CDR3 sequence: CASSFMWGASYEQYF. The CDR3 DNA reads TGTGCCAGCAGTTTTATGTGGGGAGCATCCTACGAGCAGTACTTC.

This clonotype has more than one count but fewer than ten. The genes are TRBV4-2 and TRBJ2-7; 10 bases match TRBD2. The V gene end was trimmed by 3 bases and the J gene end by 4 bases; junction bases not matched to a gene: 18. CDR1 LGHNA and CDR2 YNFKEQ come from the germline V gene. This CDR3 comprises 19 residues. The CDR3 reads CASSQDHRASGSVGYEQYF. In DNA form, the CDR3 reads TGTGCCAGCAGCCAGGACCATCGGGCTAGCGGGAGTGTAGGTTACGAGCAGTACTTC.

In this sample, this clonotype turned up a few times. The chain combines TRBV2 with TRBJ2-3, with 10 bases lining up with TRBD1. This CDR3 contains 15 residues. J was trimmed by 1 base and V by 4 bases; bases with no gene match: 2. Germline loops: CDR1 SNHLY, CDR2 FYNNEI. The CDR3 loop is CASSVGTGGTDTQYF. In DNA form, the CDR3 reads TGTGCCAGCAGTGTCGGGACAGGGGGCACAGATACGCAGTATTTT.

This clonotype came up a few times. V is TRBV7-2 and J is TRBJ2-2, with D perhaps matching TRBD1 or TRBD2 (5 bases each). The CDR3 consists of 14 residues. V shed 5 bases and J shed 5 bases, with 12 bases lying between them. Germline-derived CDR1 and CDR2 are SGHTA and FQGNSA. CDR3 loop: CASSPGPATGELFF. DNA of the CDR3: TGTGCCAGCAGCCCGGGACCGGCAACCGGGGAGCTGTTTTTT.

This chain uses TRBV12-3 or TRBV12-4 with TRBJ1-4; a possible D gene is TRBD1 (6 bases). This CDR3 spans 17 amino acids. With 8 bases removed from V and 6 bases from J, the gap between germline ends came to 25 bases. In DNA, the CDR3 is TGTGCCAGCTCACCACCTAGTGGGGGGGGCGCAGATGAAAAACTGTTTTTT. This translates into CASSPPSGGGADEKLFF.

V gene TRBV24-1 combines with J gene TRBJ2-3; 8 bases align to TRBD1. The length of the CDR3 is 16 residues. Per the germline V gene, CDR1 is KGHDR and CDR2 is SFDVKD. J lost 1 base, V lost 5 bases, and 7 bases had no gene match. The CDR3 protein is CATSGSTGVGTDTQYF. CDR3 bases: TGTGCCACCAGTGGTTCGACAGGGGTTGGCACAGATACGCAGTATTTT.

In this sample, this clonotype turned up a few times. The genes are TRBV4-1 and TRBJ1-5, with D unclear. Trimming removed 1 base from V and 1 base from J, with 5 bases in between. The CDR3 spans 14 residues. CDR1 and CDR2 from the germline V gene are MGHRA and YSYEKL. CDR3 DNA: TGCGCCAGCAGCCAAGGAGACAGCAATCAGCCCCAGCATTTT. It encodes CASSQGDSNQPQHF.

This clonotype was found a few times. This chain links TRBV13 with TRBJ1-1; 9 positions agree with TRBD1. Germline CDR1 PRHDT, CDR2 FYEKMQ (reference sequence). CDR3 length: 15 amino acids. Germline trimming cut 4 bases from V and 5 bases from J; bases unmatched to any gene: 8. DNA of the CDR3: TGTGCCAGCAGCTCCGCCCACAGGGGGCAAACTGAAGCTTTCTTT. It is translated as CASSSAHRGQTEAFF.